These T cell receptor beta chains were read from a single sample in a study of blood T cell repertoires in COVID-19. Data came from immunoSEQ multiplex PCR; TCRdb stores just in-frame clones and leaves some out. Found here are approximately 94,000 clones, around 90% of them singletons; the top ten hold approximately 4.8%. Material: peripheral blood. These receptors were collected from a woman at least 80 years old with active COVID-19. CDR3s include the opening cysteine and the closing phenylalanine or tryptophan. A D gene is named only where the DNA matches it firmly. Size is omitted from some rows. Given values are once, few, many or a class for expanded clones.

J	V	D	size	DNA	CDR3
TRBJ2-6	TRBV19	-	-	TGTGCCAGTAGTATAGTGGGGCAGTCGTCCGGTTCTGGGGCCAACGTCCTGACTTTC	CASSIVGQSSGSGANVLTF
TRBJ2-3	TRBV28	-	-	TGTGCCAGCAGCCTCCCCGCTTGGTCCCTTGAGTATTCAACAGATACGCAGTATTTT	CASSLPAWSLEYSTDTQYF
TRBJ2-3	TRBV7-3	-	-	TGTGCCAGCGCAAGCGGGAGCACAGATACGCAGTATTTT	CASASGSTDTQYF
TRBJ1-4	TRBV4-3	TRBD1	few	TGCGCCAGCAGCCCGGTACAGGGGGTGGGAGATGAAAAACTGTTTTTT	CASSPVQGVGDEKLFF
TRBJ2-4	TRBV28	-	-	TGTGCCAGCAGTTTATCCAGGGGTCCCAAAAACATTCAGTACTTC	CASSLSRGPKNIQYF
TRBJ1-1	TRBV5-1	-	-	TGCGCCAGCAGCTCCCAGGGCGCTGCGAACACTGAAGCTTTCTTT	CASSSQGAANTEAFF
TRBJ2-1	TRBV6-5	-	-	-	CASSSSGREVYEQFF
TRBJ1-2	TRBV28	TRBD1	-	TGTGCCAGCACCGTCCCGGGACAGGGTTGGGGCTACACCTTC	CASTVPGQGWGYTF
TRBJ2-3	TRBV29-1	-	-	TGCAGCGTTGGTCAGATTACAGATACGCAGTATTTT	CSVGQITDTQYF
TRBJ2-5	TRBV6-5	-	-	TGTGCCAGCAGCTACGGACAGAAAGAGACCCAGTACTTC	CASSYGQKETQYF
TRBJ2-2	TRBV9	-	-	TGTGCCAGCAGCGATATCCCCGGGGAGCTGTTTTTT	CASSDIPGELFF
TRBJ1-5	TRBV6-2/TRBV6-3	-	-	TGTGCCAGCAGTTACCTCTCAGGCTCCGGTTGGTTCTGGGGCAATCAGCCCCAGCATTTT	CASSYLSGSGWFWGNQPQHF
TRBJ1-1	TRBV2	-	-	TGTGCCAGCACCAGAGGGCCCCAAAGCGGGGGAACTGAAGCTTTCTTT	CASTRGPQSGGTEAFF
TRBJ1-4	TRBV27	-	-	TGTGCCAGCAGTCCCGCGGGGTTTAATGAAAAACTGTTTTTT	CASSPAGFNEKLFF
TRBJ2-5	TRBV20-1	-	-	TGCAGTGCTAGTCGTCTCATCGGGGAGACCCAGTACTTC	CSASRLIGETQYF
TRBJ2-1	TRBV29-1	TRBD1	-	TGCAGCGTTGGCGCCGGGACAGGGGCGAGTTACAATGAGCAGTTCTTC	CSVGAGTGASYNEQFF
TRBJ2-5	TRBV9	-	-	TGTGCCAGCAGCGTAGCGGGACAAGAGACCCAGTACTTC	CASSVAGQETQYF
TRBJ1-3	TRBV29-1	-	-	TGCAGCGGGCGGGGCTCTGGAAACACCATATATTTT	CSGRGSGNTIYF
TRBJ2-2	TRBV7-3	TRBD1	-	TGTGCCAGCAGCTCCCGGACAGGGGGCATCGGGGAGCTGTTTTTT	CASSSRTGGIGELFF
TRBJ2-2	TRBV9	TRBD1	-	TGTGCCAGCAGCGTAGAAAGGGACAGGGGAAGTTTCGGCGGGGAGCTGTTTTTT	CASSVERDRGSFGGELFF
TRBJ1-5	TRBV27	-	-	TGTGCCAGCATGGCAGGCTTCAATCAGCCCCAGCATTTT	CASMAGFNQPQHF
TRBJ2-7	TRBV4-3	-	-	TGCGCCAGCAGCCAAGTTACAGCTTCGGAGCAGTACTTC	CASSQVTASEQYF
TRBJ2-1	TRBV18	TRBD2	few	TGTGCCAGCTCACTCGTCGGGACTAGCGGGAGTGGAAATGAGCAGTTCTTC	CASSLVGTSGSGNEQFF
TRBJ2-7	TRBV5-4	-	-	TGTGCCAGCAGCTTCCAGGGGATTGCGAGAGAGCAGTACTTC	CASSFQGIAREQYF
TRBJ1-2	TRBV18	-	-	TGTGCCAGCTCACCAACAGGGTTGTTGGGCTACACCTTC	CASSPTGLLGYTF
TRBJ2-3	TRBV7-2	TRBD2	-	TGTGCCAGCAGCTTAATGGGACTAGCGGGCCCTGATACGCAGTATTTT	CASSLMGLAGPDTQYF
TRBJ2-3	TRBV5-1	-	-	TGCGCCAGCAGCACGAGTCCCCTCTTTTTAAGAGCGAGCACAGATACGCAGTATTTT	CASSTSPLFLRASTDTQYF
TRBJ2-5	TRBV18	-	-	TGTGCCAGCTCCCTCCGGGGAGAGACCCAGTACTTC	CASSLRGETQYF
TRBJ2-1	TRBV5-1	TRBD2	-	TGCGCCAGCAGTATGGCGGGCTTAGCGGGAGCCTACAATGAGCAGTTCTTC	CASSMAGLAGAYNEQFF
TRBJ1-1	TRBV5-1	-	-	TGCGCCAGCCAGAGGGTTTCATTTACTGAAGCTTTCTTT	CASQRVSFTEAFF
TRBJ2-2	TRBV6-6	-	-	TGTGCCAGCAGTTCCCGAAGCAAGTCGGCCGGGGAGCTGTTTTTT	CASSSRSKSAGELFF
TRBJ2-3	TRBV5-1	TRBD1	-	TGCGCCAGCAGGGACAGGGGACTCAGCACAGATACGCAGTATTTT	CASRDRGLSTDTQYF
TRBJ2-3	TRBV5-8	-	-	TGTGCCAGCAGCGGCGGGGGACAATCTAGCACAGATACGCAGTATTTT	CASSGGGQSSTDTQYF
TRBJ2-1	TRBV7-2	TRBD2	once	TGTGCCAGCAGCTTAGCGAGTAGCGGGAGCCACAATGAGCAGTTCTTC	CASSLASSGSHNEQFF
TRBJ2-7	TRBV28	TRBD2	-	TGTGCCAGCAACATTCTAGCGGGAGGGATCTACGAGCAGTACTTC	CASNILAGGIYEQYF
TRBJ2-2	TRBV4-1	TRBD2	few	TGCGCCAGCAGCCCCGGGACTAGCTACACCGGGGAGCTGTTTTTT	CASSPGTSYTGELFF
TRBJ2-5	TRBV7-2	TRBD1	-	TGTGCCAGCAGCCGTGACAGGGGGCCAGAGACCCAGTACTTC	CASSRDRGPETQYF
TRBJ2-5	TRBV7-2	-	once	TGTGCCAGCAGCTTAACGAAGCAGACCCAGTACTTC	CASSLTKQTQYF
TRBJ1-2	TRBV10-3	-	-	TGTGCCATCAGTGAAGAACAGGGTCGAAACTATGGCTACACCTTC	CAISEEQGRNYGYTF
TRBJ2-3	TRBV18	-	-	TGTGCCAGCTCACCAGGGCCTAGCACAGATACGCAGTATTTT	CASSPGPSTDTQYF
TRBJ2-7	TRBV29-1	TRBD1	-	TGCAGCGAAGGTGAGGGGACAGGGGAGGACTACGAGCAGTACTTC	CSEGEGTGEDYEQYF
TRBJ2-1	TRBV5-4	TRBD2	-	TGTGCCAGCAGCAAAACAACTACCCCTAGCGGGAGTACCGATGAGCAGTTCTTC	CASSKTTTPSGSTDEQFF
TRBJ2-7	TRBV7-2	TRBD1	-	TGTGCCAGCATCCAAATCCGGGGGACAGGCTCCTACGAGCAGTACTTC	CASIQIRGTGSYEQYF
TRBJ2-3	TRBV7-3	TRBD2	-	TGTGCCAGCAGCTTAATTTCCGGACTAGTCTCGTTTTCTAGGTTGAACACAGATACGCAGTATTTT	CASSLISGLVSFSRLNTDTQYF
TRBJ1-1	TRBV6-5	-	-	TGTGCCAGCAGTTACTTATTACAGGGTAGGGCTTTCTTT	CASSYLLQGRAFF
TRBJ2-3	TRBV7-2	TRBD2	-	TGTGCCAGCAGGCCTAGCGGGACCGCAGATACGCAGTATTTT	CASRPSGTADTQYF
TRBJ2-3	TRBV28	-	few	TGTGCCGGCCGGACTCCGTTATCAGATACGCAGTATTTT	CAGRTPLSDTQYF
TRBJ2-3	TRBV7-2	-	-	TGTGCCAGCAGCCTACCCCGATTCGAGGATACGCAGTATTTT	CASSLPRFEDTQYF
TRBJ2-3	TRBV7-9	TRBD1	-	TGTGCCAGCAGCTCCCTAAGGACAGGGTGGGCAGATACGCAGTATTTT	CASSSLRTGWADTQYF
TRBJ2-2	TRBV12-2	-	-	TGTGCAAGTCGCTTCGGACTAGCGGAGGGGCCCGGGGAGCTGTTTTTT	CASRFGLAEGPGELFF
TRBJ2-7	TRBV24-1	TRBD1	-	TGTGCCACCAGTGATCCGGGACAGCCCTACGAGCAGTACTTC	CATSDPGQPYEQYF
TRBJ2-1	TRBV9	-	-	TGTGCCAGCAGCGTAGGGTTTGGTAGCAGTGAGCAGTTCTTC	CASSVGFGSSEQFF
TRBJ2-1	TRBV5-1	-	few	TGCGCCAGCAGCTTGGCGGAGTTATCCTACAATGAGCAGTTCTTC	CASSLAELSYNEQFF
TRBJ2-7	TRBV7-3	-	-	TGTGCCAGCAGCTTAGGAGGCGGGGTGGCCTACGAGCAGTACTTC	CASSLGGGVAYEQYF
TRBJ2-7	TRBV7-2	TRBD2	-	TGTGCCAGCAGCTTAGCCGGGAGGGGTGGCTACGAGCAGTACTTC	CASSLAGRGGYEQYF
TRBJ1-2	TRBV28	-	-	TGTGCCAGCAGTTACTCAGGGGCAACAGGGTATGGCTACACCTTC	CASSYSGATGYGYTF
TRBJ2-7	TRBV6-4	TRBD1	-	TGTGCCAGTGGGGACAGTTGGGAGCAGTACTTC	CASGDSWEQYF
TRBJ2-3	TRBV5-1	TRBD2	-	TGCGCCCGTGATGAACTAGCGGCTAGCACAGATACGCAGTATTTT	CARDELAASTDTQYF
TRBJ2-7	TRBV2	-	-	TGTGCCAGCAGTGGGGAGGATCTCTTCTACGAGCAGTACTTC	CASSGEDLFYEQYF